This T cell receptor (beta chain) was sequenced in a study of shared clonotypes between healthy human individuals. Study information: Serving as donors were two women and three men, whose ages spanned 18 to 49. Each donor contributed plates that comprised three CD4 naive, three CD4 memory, two CD8 naive and one CD8 memory. Study findings and constraints: The study found about 4.6% of naive CD4 clonotypes shared across a few donors.

J lost 0 bases, V lost 2 bases, and 2 bases had no gene match. The CDR3 runs 15 residues. In germline, CDR1 is GTSNPN, CDR2 SVGIG (reference sequence). Clones were sequenced by immunoSEQ multiplex PCR, and TCRdb holds only the in-frame ones, with some missing. Of 2,500,000 or so clones in the sample, over 85% were seen once. In the case of this clone: Antigen unknown.

The chain couples TRBV30 to TRBJ2-1; TRBD2 matches at 9 bases. This sequence was found in a man between 18 and 35 years old in good health. Some clones in this sample may be carry-over from other donors' samples. Material: naive CD4+ T cells from PBMCs. Subset: CD45RA+ positively selected. In DNA form, the CDR3 reads TGTGCCTGGAGTAAACTAGCGGGCTCCTACAATGAGCAGTTCTTC. Its translation is CAWSKLAGSYNEQFF.